Listed below are T cell receptor beta chains from one sample, sequenced in a study of blood T cell repertoires in COVID-19. Repertoires were generated with immunoSEQ multiplex PCR, while TCRdb's copy carries only in-frame clones and drops some. This sample carries about 300,000 clones, 85% of them seen once, and the ten largest clones take under 2%. Material: PBMCs or T cells enriched from blood (not recorded which). These receptors were collected from a woman aged 30 to 39 who had been exposed to COVID-19. Both conserved end residues are trimmed from each CDR3. Each record gives: V gene, CDR3 protein.

v_call: TRBV19; cdr3_aa: ASSIASGVTDYEQY
v_call: TRBV6-5; cdr3_aa: ASTASGTDSYEQY
v_call: TRBV13; cdr3_aa: ASSLGGGSGNTIY
v_call: TRBV7-9; cdr3_aa: ASRRPTGPGYT
v_call: TRBV7-2; cdr3_aa: ASSSQLAGRDKTQY
v_call: TRBV9; cdr3_aa: ASSVQDSSGNTIY
v_call: TRBV7-6; cdr3_aa: ASSSGRGHEKLF
v_call: TRBV9; cdr3_aa: ASSEPRTGSTTKGYGYT
v_call: TRBV12-3/TRBV12-4; cdr3_aa: ASSLGRHTEAF
v_call: TRBV5-1; cdr3_aa: ASSDTGTTNSPLH
v_call: TRBV19; cdr3_aa: ASLRDDYNEQF
v_call: TRBV4-3; cdr3_aa: ASSQIKDSYGYT
v_call: TRBV3-1/TRBV3-2; cdr3_aa: ASSPGLAGYEQY
v_call: TRBV6-5; cdr3_aa: ASSRTGFHTGELF
v_call: TRBV9; cdr3_aa: ASSQAGVGYNEQF
v_call: TRBV6-5; cdr3_aa: ASSSTGNYGYT
v_call: TRBV5-6; cdr3_aa: ASSFSHGTLSYT
v_call: TRBV7-2; cdr3_aa: ASSYPRGSGNTIY
v_call: TRBV7-6; cdr3_aa: ASSLESGKQGMAF
v_call: TRBV28; cdr3_aa: ASRRASQDTGELF
v_call: TRBV5-1; cdr3_aa: ASSLRSYNEQF
v_call: TRBV3-1/TRBV3-2; cdr3_aa: ASSGAGLEKLF
v_call: TRBV4-1; cdr3_aa: ASSQDIQVEYNSPLH
v_call: TRBV28; cdr3_aa: ASSSPTGMSQPQH
v_call: TRBV28; cdr3_aa: ASSPVEFSLRGGYT
v_call: TRBV3-1/TRBV3-2; cdr3_aa: ASSQVPGRNQPQH
v_call: TRBV28; cdr3_aa: ASSPSRALSGTGANVLT
v_call: TRBV7-5; cdr3_aa: ARSPRMEREEKLF
v_call: TRBV5-4; cdr3_aa: ASSFSLRLAGGPSADTQY
v_call: TRBV19; cdr3_aa: ASSIGTLPNNEQF
v_call: TRBV5-1; cdr3_aa: ASSLAAGRHNEQF
v_call: TRBV9; cdr3_aa: ASSKGVSGTDTQY
v_call: TRBV4-3; cdr3_aa: ASSQDIKLAGFSSTDTQY
v_call: TRBV3-1/TRBV3-2; cdr3_aa: ASSPTSGGNYGYT
v_call: TRBV30; cdr3_aa: AWTIYNEQF
v_call: TRBV6-5; cdr3_aa: ASSSVDAF
v_call: TRBV11-1; cdr3_aa: ASSPERVTIY
v_call: TRBV7-9; cdr3_aa: ASSRQGAGNTIY
v_call: TRBV19; cdr3_aa: ASSSGLAVDTQY
v_call: TRBV20-1; cdr3_aa: SASQTLTGELF
v_call: TRBV24-1; cdr3_aa: ATGTGTTSGDYNEQF
v_call: TRBV3-1/TRBV3-2; cdr3_aa: ASSQEEASPEGDTQY
v_call: TRBV28; cdr3_aa: ASSRSETGPNTEAF
v_call: TRBV11-2; cdr3_aa: ASSFTGLLF
v_call: TRBV24-1; cdr3_aa: ATSDLRADTQY
v_call: TRBV10-1; cdr3_aa: ASSVSGPKKTGPNQPQH
v_call: TRBV28; cdr3_aa: ASSSNRATGYT
v_call: TRBV12-5; cdr3_aa: ASGSTSGTQY
v_call: TRBV5-5; cdr3_aa: ASSGEGFSYEQY
v_call: TRBV30; cdr3_aa: AWSGPGTASILYYGYT
v_call: TRBV11-2; cdr3_aa: ASSLDRFNQPQH
v_call: TRBV7-6; cdr3_aa: ASAIRGTAGNTIY
v_call: TRBV4-1; cdr3_aa: ASSQVTSGTDTQY